Given below is one T cell receptor (beta chain) in context. The antigen is undetermined. The sample is drawn from a study of cytomegalovirus exposure and HLA in healthy donors. PCR was performed using 60 Vbeta and 13 Jbeta primers. Using immunoSEQ multiplex PCR, the repertoire was profiled, and TCRdb retains in-frame clones only, with some absent. The profile covers 120,000 to 150,000 clones, with 60% to 80% appearing a single time and about 5% taken by the ten largest. The CDR3 contains 11 residues. The ends were cut back, 5 bases at V and 10 bases at J, with 11 bases in the middle. CDR1 MNHEY and CDR2 SVGAGI come from the germline V gene. Notes on the study in general: TCR beta chain V- and J-gene trimming was linked, in a later analysis, to a missense variant in DCLRE1C. With high specificity and sensitivity, the classifier reportedly diagnosed cytomegalovirus status. In a later analysis, a genetic analysis reported fewer productive-TCR N-insertions in an Asian-associated ancestry cluster than the cohort average.

This clonotype was sampled from a male donor in good health and CMV-seronegative. The chain joins TRBV6-5 to TRBJ1-1, with no clear D. Sequenced: PBMCs. CDR3 sequence reads: CASSVNRGAFF. CDR3 nucleotides: TGTGCCAGCAGTGTGAACCGAGGAGCTTTCTTT.